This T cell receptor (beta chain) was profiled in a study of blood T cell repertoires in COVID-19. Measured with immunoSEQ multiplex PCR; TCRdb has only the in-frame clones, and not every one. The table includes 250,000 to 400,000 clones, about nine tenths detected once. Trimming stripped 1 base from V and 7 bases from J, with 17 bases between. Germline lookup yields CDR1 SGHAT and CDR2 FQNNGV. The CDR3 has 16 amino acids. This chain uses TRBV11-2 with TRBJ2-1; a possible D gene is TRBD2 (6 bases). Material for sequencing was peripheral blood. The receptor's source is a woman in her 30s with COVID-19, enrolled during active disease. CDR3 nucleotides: TGTGCCAGCAGCTTAGTGGCGGGAATTCAGGATAATGAGCAGTTCTTC. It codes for CASSLVAGIQDNEQFF.